This TCR beta chain is drawn from a study of pediatric ulcerative colitis. Method: immunoSEQ multiplex PCR; TCRdb's copy keeps in-frame clones and lacks some. Of about 64,000 clones listed, 86% are singletons. This clone was seen a single time. Trimming left V 4 bases short and J 3 bases short, with 11 bases between. In germline, CDR1 is SGHRS, CDR2 YFSETQ. The CDR3 consists of 14 residues. The genes are TRBV5-1 and TRBJ2-1, with no clear D. Sequenced: blood. This clonotype originated in a boy younger than 18 with severe ulcerative colitis. For the CDR3, the DNA is TGCGCCAGCAGCACCTCAGGAGTCTACAATGAGCAGTTCTTC. This codes for CASSTSGVYNEQFF. The full variable domain, completed using reference TRBV5-1 and TRBJ2-1, is KAGVTQTPRYLIKTRGQQVTLSCSPISGHRSVSWYQQTPGQGLQFLFEYFSETQRNKGNFPGRFSGRQFSNSRSEMNVSTLELGDSALYLCASSTSGVYNEQFFGPGTRLTVL.